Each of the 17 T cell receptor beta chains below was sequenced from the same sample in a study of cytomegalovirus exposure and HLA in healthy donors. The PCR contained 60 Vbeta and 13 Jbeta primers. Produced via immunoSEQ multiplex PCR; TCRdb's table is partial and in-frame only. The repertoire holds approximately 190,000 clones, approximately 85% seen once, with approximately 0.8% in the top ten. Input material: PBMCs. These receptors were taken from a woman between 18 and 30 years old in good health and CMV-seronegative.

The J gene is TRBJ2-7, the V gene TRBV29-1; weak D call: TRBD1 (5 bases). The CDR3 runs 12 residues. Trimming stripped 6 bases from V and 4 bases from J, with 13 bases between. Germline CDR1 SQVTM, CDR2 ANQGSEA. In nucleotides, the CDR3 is TGCAGCGTGGACACGGACGGATACGAGCAGTACTTC. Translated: CSVDTDGYEQYF.

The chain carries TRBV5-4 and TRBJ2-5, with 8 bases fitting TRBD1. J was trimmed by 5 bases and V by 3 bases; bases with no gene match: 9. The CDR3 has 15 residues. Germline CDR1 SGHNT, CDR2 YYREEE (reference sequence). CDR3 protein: CASSSGGNTPETQYF. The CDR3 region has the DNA TGTGCCAGCAGCTCAGGGGGCAACACGCCGGAGACCCAGTACTTC.

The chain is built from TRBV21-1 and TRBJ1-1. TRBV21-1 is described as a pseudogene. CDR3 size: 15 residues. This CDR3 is CASSKVGGRFCEAFF. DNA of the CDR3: TGTGCCAGCAGCAAAGTTGGGGGGAGGTTCTGTGAAGCTTTCTTT.

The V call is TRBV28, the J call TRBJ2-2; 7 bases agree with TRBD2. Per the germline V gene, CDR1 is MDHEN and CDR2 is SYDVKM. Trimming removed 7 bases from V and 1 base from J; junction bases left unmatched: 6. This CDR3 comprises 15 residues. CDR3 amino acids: CASTWGGLNTGELFF. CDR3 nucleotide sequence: TGTGCCAGCACCTGGGGGGGTTTGAACACCGGGGAGCTGTTTTTT.

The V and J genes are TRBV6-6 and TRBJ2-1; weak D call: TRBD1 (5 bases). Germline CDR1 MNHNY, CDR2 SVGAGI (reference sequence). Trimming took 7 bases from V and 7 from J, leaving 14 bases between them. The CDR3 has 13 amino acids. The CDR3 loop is CASTPQGGNEQFF. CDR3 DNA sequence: TGTGCCAGCACCCCCCAGGGCGGTAATGAGCAGTTCTTC.

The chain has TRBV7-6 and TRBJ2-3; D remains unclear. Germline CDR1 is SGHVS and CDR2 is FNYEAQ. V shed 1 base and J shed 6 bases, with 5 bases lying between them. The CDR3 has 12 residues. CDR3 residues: CASSLGTDTQYF. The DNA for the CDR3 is TGTGCCAGCAGCTTAGGAACTGATACGCAGTATTTT.

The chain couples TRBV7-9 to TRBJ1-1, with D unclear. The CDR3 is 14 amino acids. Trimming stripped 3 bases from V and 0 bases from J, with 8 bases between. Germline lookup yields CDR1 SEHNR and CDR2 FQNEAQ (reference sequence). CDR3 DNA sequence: TGTGCCAGCAGCTTTTACACCATGAACACTGAAGCTTTCTTT. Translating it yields CASSFYTMNTEAFF. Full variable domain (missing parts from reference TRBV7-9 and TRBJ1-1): DTGVSQNPRHKITKRGQNVTFRCDPISEHNRLYWYRQTLGQGPEFLTYFQNEAQLEKSRLLSDRFSAERPKGSFSTLEIQRTEQGDSAMYLCASSFYTMNTEAFFGQGTRLTVV.

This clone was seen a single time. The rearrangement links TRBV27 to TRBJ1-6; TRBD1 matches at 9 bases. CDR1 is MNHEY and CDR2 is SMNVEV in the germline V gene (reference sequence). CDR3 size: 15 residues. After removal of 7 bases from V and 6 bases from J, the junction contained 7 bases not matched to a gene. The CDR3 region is CASKRDRAANSPLHF. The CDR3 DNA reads TGTGCCAGCAAACGGGACAGGGCCGCTAATTCACCCCTCCACTTT.

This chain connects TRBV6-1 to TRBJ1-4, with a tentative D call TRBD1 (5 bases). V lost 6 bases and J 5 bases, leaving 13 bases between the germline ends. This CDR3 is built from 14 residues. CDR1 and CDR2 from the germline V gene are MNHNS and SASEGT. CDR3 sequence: CASSLQAPNEKLFF. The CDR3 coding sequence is TGTGCCAGCAGCCTACAGGCGCCAAATGAAAAACTGTTTTTT.

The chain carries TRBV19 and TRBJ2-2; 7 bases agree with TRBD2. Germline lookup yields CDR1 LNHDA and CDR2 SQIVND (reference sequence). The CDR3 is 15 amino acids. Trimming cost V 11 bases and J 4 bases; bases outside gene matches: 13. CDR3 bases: TGTGCCGATAAAGGGACCGGGGAGGGCACCGGGGAGCTGTTTTTT. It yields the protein CADKGTGEGTGELFF.

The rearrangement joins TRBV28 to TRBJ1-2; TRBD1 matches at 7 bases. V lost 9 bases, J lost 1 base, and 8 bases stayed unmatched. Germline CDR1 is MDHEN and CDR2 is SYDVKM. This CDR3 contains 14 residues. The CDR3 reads CASGQADGNYGYTF. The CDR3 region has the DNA TGTGCCAGTGGACAGGCGGACGGTAACTATGGCTACACCTTC.

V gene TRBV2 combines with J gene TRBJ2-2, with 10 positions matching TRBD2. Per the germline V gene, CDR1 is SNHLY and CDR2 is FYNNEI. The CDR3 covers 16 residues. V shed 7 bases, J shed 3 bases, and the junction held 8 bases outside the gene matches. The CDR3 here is CASTQRLAGDTGELFF. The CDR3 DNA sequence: TGTGCCAGCACCCAACGGCTAGCGGGGGACACCGGGGAGCTGTTTTTT.

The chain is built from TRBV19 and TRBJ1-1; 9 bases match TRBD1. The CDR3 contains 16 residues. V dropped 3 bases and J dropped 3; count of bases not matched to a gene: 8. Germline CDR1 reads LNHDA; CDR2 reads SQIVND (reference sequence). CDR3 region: CASSISQGASDTEAFF. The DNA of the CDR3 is TGTGCCAGTAGTATCTCACAGGGGGCGAGTGACACTGAAGCTTTCTTT.

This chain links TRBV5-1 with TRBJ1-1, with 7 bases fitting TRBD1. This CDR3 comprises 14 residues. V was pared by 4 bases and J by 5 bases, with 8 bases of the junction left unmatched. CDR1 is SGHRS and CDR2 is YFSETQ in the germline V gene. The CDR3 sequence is CASSTDRVRTEAFF. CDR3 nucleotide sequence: TGCGCCAGCAGCACTGACAGGGTCAGAACTGAAGCTTTCTTT.

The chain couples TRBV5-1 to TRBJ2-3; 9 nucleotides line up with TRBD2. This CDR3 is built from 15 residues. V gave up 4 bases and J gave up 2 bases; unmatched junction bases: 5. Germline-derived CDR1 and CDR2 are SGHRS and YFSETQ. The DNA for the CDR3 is TGCGCCAGCAGCCCAAGCGGGGGGTTCACAGATACGCAGTATTTT. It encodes CASSPSGGFTDTQYF.

The CDR3 spells CASSLEPLSQPQHF. The CDR3 DNA reads TGTGCCAGCAGCTTGGAACCCCTTAGTCAGCCCCAGCATTTT. V gene TRBV5-4 combines with J gene TRBJ1-5; D call uncertain. CDR3 length: 14 residues. V lost 0 bases and J 6 bases, leaving 10 bases between the germline ends. CDR1 is SGHNT and CDR2 is YYREEE in the germline V gene (reference sequence).

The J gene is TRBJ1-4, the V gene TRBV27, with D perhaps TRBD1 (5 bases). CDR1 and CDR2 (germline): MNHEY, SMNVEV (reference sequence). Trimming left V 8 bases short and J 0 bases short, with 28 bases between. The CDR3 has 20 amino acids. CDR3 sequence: CASLREAGRVKRATNEKLFF. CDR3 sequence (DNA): TGTGCCAGCCTCAGGGAGGCAGGTAGGGTTAAGAGGGCAACTAATGAAAAACTGTTTTTT.